These 29 T cell receptor beta chains originate from one sample sequenced in a study of identical twins (dated by TCRdb to 2016 to 2018). Receptor amplification or capture employed 5' RACE. The sequencer was an Illumina HiSeq 2000. TCRdb ran its own pipeline on the public reads, namely fastp trimming at Q25 and MiXCR clone calling, and kept in-frame beta chains. When rows share a CDR3 protein, they turn into one entry using the most common DNA and genes. Counted in this sample were 690,000 or so distinct CDR3 sequences; around 6% of them appeared once. Roughly 1.6% of the sample goes to the ten largest clones. The sequencing sample was made of naive T cells sorted from blood. The sample's cell subset or site label, decoded: cells isolated with a human naive T-cell isolation kit. The origin of the receptors is a man younger than 35 in good health.

In its sample, this clonotype was seen many times. V usage is TRBV29-1 and J usage is TRBJ1-4, with D unclear. This CDR3 comprises 14 residues. Per germline, CDR1 SQVTM and CDR2 ANQGSEA. V was pared by 5 bases and J by 0 bases, with 10 bases between. CDR3 loop: CSVTPAATNEKLFF. CDR3 coding DNA: TGCAGCGTTACGCCGGCCGCAACTAATGAAAAACTGTTTTTT.

The table lists this clonotype with many counts. The V and J genes are TRBV20-1 and TRBJ1-1; D is possibly TRBD1 (5 bases). The germline V and J ends were trimmed by 0 bases and 0 bases, with 11 bases remaining between them. CDR1 is DFQATT, CDR2 SNEGSKA, per germline (reference sequence). The CDR3 contains 15 residues. Here the CDR3 reads CSARDSGRMNTEAFF. In DNA, the CDR3 is TGCAGTGCTAGAGATTCGGGACGGATGAACACTGAAGCTTTCTTT.

Many counts were recorded for this clonotype. The chain has TRBV6-1 and TRBJ2-1; 9 nucleotides align to TRBD1. The V segment lost 6 bases and the J segment 4 bases; nucleotides outside the gene matches: 16. The length of the CDR3 is 18 residues. CDR1 and CDR2 from the germline V gene are MNHNS and SASEGT. CDR3 nucleotides: TGTGCCAGCAGCATCCTAGGACAGGGGCTTTCCGGGTACAATGAGCAGTTCTTC. This sequence encodes CASSILGQGLSGYNEQFF.

At least ten counts were recorded for this clonotype. This sequence joins TRBV5-1 and TRBJ1-1; D is ambiguous. Germline CDR1 is SGHRS and CDR2 is YFSETQ. This CDR3 is built from 15 residues. Trimming removed 7 bases from V and 1 base from J, with 17 bases in between. The CDR3 DNA follows: TGCGCCAGCGGTCCCGGAACAAATAAGAACACTGAAGCTTTCTTT. Translation: CASGPGTNKNTEAFF.

This clonotype was observed many times. The V gene is TRBV29-1, the J gene TRBJ2-7; tentatively, D is TRBD1 or TRBD2 (5 bases each). This CDR3 is 12 amino acids long. V was pared by 6 bases and J by 5 bases, with 14 bases between. Germline V gives CDR1 SQVTM, CDR2 ANQGSEA. CDR3 sequence (DNA): TGCAGCGTGCCCGTCCGGGGCCACGAGCAGTACTTC. It translates to CSVPVRGHEQYF.

This clonotype was seen many times. This sequence joins TRBV15 and TRBJ1-1; D is undetermined. V lost 5 bases and J lost 4, with 8 bases in between. In germline, CDR1 is LNHNV, CDR2 YYDKDF (reference sequence). The CDR3 is made up of 12 amino acids. The CDR3, as DNA: TGTGCCACCAGCCGTGGTGGCACTGAAGCTTTCTTT. This translates into CATSRGGTEAFF.

At least ten counts were recorded for this clonotype. CDR3 in DNA: TGTGCCAGCAGCGTATTAGCGCCCAACAATGAGCAGTTCTTC. This translates into CASSVLAPNNEQFF. The chain uses TRBV9 and TRBJ2-1, with TRBD2 as a possible D gene (5 bases). Germline assignment: CDR1 SGDLS and CDR2 YYNGEE. The CDR3 length is 14 residues. Trimming took off 1 base at V and 5 bases at J, with 10 bases between the two ends.

There are a few counts of this clonotype. The rearrangement joins TRBV15 to TRBJ2-5; 7 bases are a match to TRBD2. The CDR3 contains 15 residues. Germline assignment: CDR1 LNHNV and CDR2 YYDKDF (reference sequence). Losses at the gene ends were 5 bases for V and 1 base for J; bases not matched to a gene: 7. DNA for the CDR3: TGTGCCACCAGCCCCCTAGCGGTGTCCCAAGAGACCCAGTACTTC. Translation: CATSPLAVSQETQYF.

There are many counts of this clonotype. The chain joins TRBV7-2 to TRBJ2-3, with TRBD2 matching over 7 bases. The V gene end was trimmed by 3 bases and the J gene end by 6 bases; junction bases not matched to a gene: 6. The germline V gene has CDR1 SGHTA and CDR2 FQGNSA. This CDR3 has 14 amino acids. The chain's CDR3 is CASSFYGRDDTQYF. For the CDR3, the DNA is TGTGCCAGCAGCTTTTATGGGAGGGACGATACGCAGTATTTT.

This clonotype showed up many times. The V and J genes are TRBV10-3 and TRBJ2-7, with no clear D. The CDR3 has 12 residues. With 4 bases removed from V and 1 base from J, the gap between germline ends came to 5 bases. Germline loops: CDR1 ENHRY, CDR2 SYGVKD. The CDR3: CAISAQSYEQYF. The CDR3 DNA follows: TGTGCCATCAGTGCCCAGTCCTACGAGCAGTACTTC.

This clonotype was observed many times. The CDR3 loop reads CASSSTSGPGTQQFF. In DNA, the CDR3 is TGTGCCAGCAGCTCGACTAGCGGTCCCGGAACCCAGCAGTTCTTC. The J gene is TRBJ2-1, the V gene TRBV11-2; 9 bases align to TRBD2. The CDR3 spans 15 residues. In germline, CDR1 is SGHAT, CDR2 FQNNGV. V was clipped by 4 bases and J by 11 bases; unmatched bases: 12. Full variable domain (remainder filled in from reference TRBV11-2 and TRBJ2-1): EAGVAQSPRYKIIEKRQSVAFWCNPISGHATLYWYQQILGQGPKLLIQFQNNGVVDDSQLPKDRFSAERLKGVDSTLKIQPAKLEDSAVYLCASSSTSGPGTQQFFGPGTRLTVL.

This clonotype was seen ten or more times. The chain couples TRBV10-3 to TRBJ2-5; D may be TRBD1 (5 bases). Germline V CDR1 and CDR2: ENHRY, SYGVKD. Deletions cut 3 bases from V and 1 base from J, with 12 bases between. There are 15 residues in the CDR3. The CDR3 DNA sequence: TGTGCCATCAGTGACCGGCAGGGCCTCCAAGAGACCCAGTACTTC. Amino acid sequence: CAISDRQGLQETQYF.

In this sample, this clonotype turned up a few times. The chain links TRBV30 to TRBJ2-1; possible D gene TRBD2, 6 bases. Between the trimmed V and J ends, which lost 8 bases and 7 bases, there was a span of 21 bases. Germline values: CDR1 GTSNPN, CDR2 SVGIG (reference sequence). This CDR3 comprises 14 residues. CDR3 residues: CARGTGVGLNEQFF. CDR3 DNA sequence: TGTGCCCGCGGGACCGGAGTGGGTTTGAATGAGCAGTTCTTC.

The table lists this clonotype with many counts. The J gene is TRBJ1-5, the V gene TRBV7-9; 9 bases line up with TRBD1. Germline V CDR1 and CDR2: SEHNR, FQNEAQ (reference sequence). This CDR3 has 14 amino acids. The J segment lost 7 bases and the V segment lost 1 base, leaving 2 bases of the junction unmatched. The CDR3: CASSLGDRVQPQHF. CDR3 bases: TGTGCCAGCAGCTTAGGGGACAGGGTACAGCCCCAGCATTTT.

In this sample, this clonotype turned up a few times. The CDR3: CASSAGTSDTDTQYF. The CDR3 bases are TGTGCCAGCAGTGCCGGGACTAGCGACACAGATACGCAGTATTTT. The genes are TRBV6-2 or TRBV6-3 and TRBJ2-3; TRBD2 aligns across 10 bases. In germline, CDR1 is MNHEY, CDR2 SVGEGT. This CDR3 region has 15 residues. With V trimmed by 5 bases and J by 2 bases, 4 bases remained unmatched.

This clonotype came up many times. The J gene is TRBJ2-2, the V gene TRBV12-3 or TRBV12-4; D gene uncertain. This CDR3 contains 13 residues. V was clipped by 6 bases and J by 6 bases, with 11 bases between them. The CDR3 DNA is TGTGCCAGCAGCACAGTCGGACCCGGGGAGCTGTTTTTT. Protein: CASSTVGPGELFF.

This clonotype was seen ten or more times. The chain couples TRBV7-2 to TRBJ2-7; unclear D gene. This CDR3 has 15 residues. Germline-derived CDR1 and CDR2 are SGHTA and FQGNSA. V was clipped by 3 bases and J by 0 bases, with 12 bases between them. Here the CDR3 DNA reads TGTGCCAGCAGCTTCGCCCTCGTCAGCTCCTACGAGCAGTACTTC. It yields the protein CASSFALVSSYEQYF.

The J gene is TRBJ1-5, the V gene TRBV12-3 or TRBV12-4, with 9 bases lining up with TRBD1. V was clipped by 6 bases and J by 7 bases; unmatched bases: 4. CDR3 length: 13 amino acids. Here the CDR3 reads CASSRQGEQPQHF. The CDR3 nucleotides read TGTGCCAGCAGCCGACAGGGGGAACAGCCCCAGCATTTT.

This clonotype has at least ten counts. This chain uses TRBV29-1 with TRBJ2-1; 9 bases map to TRBD1. The germline CDR1 and CDR2 sequences are SQVTM and ANQGSEA. The ends lost 6 bases at V and 2 bases at J; junction bases unmatched: 8. The CDR3 sequence is 15 residues long. CDR3 coding DNA: TGCAGCGTAGCGGGACAGGGCCCGACCTACAATGAGCAGTTCTTC. Translation: CSVAGQGPTYNEQFF.

This clonotype turned up a few times. The rearrangement uses TRBV5-6 and TRBJ2-7; TRBD2 might be the D (6 bases). Looked up from germline, CDR1 is SGHDT and CDR2 is YYEEEE. Trimming took 4 bases from V and 8 from J, leaving 22 bases between them. This CDR3 is 15 amino acids long. This CDR3 reads CASSTGGPRDPKQYV. As DNA, the CDR3 is TGTGCCAGCAGCACCGGGGGACCTAGGGATCCAAAGCAGTACGTC.

In this sample, this clonotype turned up a few times. The chain is built from TRBV11-2 and TRBJ2-6; 7 bases are shared with TRBD1. The CDR3 totals 19 residues. Germline V lookup: CDR1 SGHAT, CDR2 FQNNGV. With 5 bases clipped from V and 0 bases from J, the junction kept 13 bases outside the gene matches. CDR3 nucleotide sequence: TGTGCCAGCAGCCCCCGGGTTTGGACAGGCTTCTCTGGGGCCAACGTCCTGACTTTC. Its protein product is CASSPRVWTGFSGANVLTF. The full variable domain, with the rest looked up from reference TRBV11-2 and TRBJ2-6, is EAGVAQSPRYKIIEKRQSVAFWCNPISGHATLYWYQQILGQGPKLLIQFQNNGVVDDSQLPKDRFSAERLKGVDSTLKIQPAKLEDSAVYLCASSPRVWTGFSGANVLTFGAGSRLTVL.

This clonotype was picked up many times. The chain has TRBV6-2 or TRBV6-3 and TRBJ2-3; D gene uncertain. The germline V and J ends were trimmed by 0 bases and 4 bases, with 8 bases remaining between them. Germline V lookup: CDR1 MNHEY, CDR2 SVGEGT. CDR3 size: 14 residues. The CDR3 protein is CASSYSIWSDTQYF. The CDR3 DNA reads as TGTGCCAGCAGTTACTCGATTTGGTCAGATACGCAGTATTTT.

This clonotype was observed many times. The chain is built from TRBV20-1 and TRBJ2-3, with 7 bases identical to TRBD1. V lost 6 bases, J lost 1 base, and 10 bases stayed unmatched. The CDR3 runs 15 residues. The germline V gene encodes CDR1 DFQATT and CDR2 SNEGSKA (reference sequence). As DNA, the CDR3 is TGCAGTGCACCAAGACAGGGTATCGGCACAGATACGCAGTATTTT. Translation: CSAPRQGIGTDTQYF.

The rearrangement links TRBV20-1 to TRBJ2-7; maybe TRBD1 (6 bases). The CDR3 has 13 amino acids. Germline-derived CDR1 and CDR2 are DFQATT and SNEGSKA (reference sequence). Trimming took off 3 bases at V and 2 bases at J, with 11 bases between the two ends. The CDR3 DNA reads TGCAGTGCTAGGAGACAGGAGACCTACGAGCAGTACTTC. Translation gives CSARRQETYEQYF.

This clonotype was counted ten times or more. DNA for the CDR3: TGTGCCAGCAGTTTCCTCCTAGGAGCGGCCCCTCGAGGGGACGAGCAGTACTTC. Translation: CASSFLLGAAPRGDEQYF. The chain joins TRBV6-2 or TRBV6-3 to TRBJ2-7; the D call may be TRBD1 or TRBD2 (5 bases each). CDR3 length: 18 residues. In germline, CDR1 is MNHEY, CDR2 SVGEGT. Trimming left V 4 bases short and J 5 bases short, with 27 bases between.

This clonotype was counted a few times. The chain links TRBV5-1 to TRBJ2-5, with 8 positions matching TRBD2. CDR3 length equals 14 residues. The V segment lost 4 bases and the J segment 3 bases; nucleotides outside the gene matches: 5. CDR1 and CDR2 (germline): SGHRS, YFSETQ. The CDR3: CASSPKAGEETQYF. As DNA, the CDR3 is TGCGCCAGCAGCCCAAAAGCGGGAGAAGAGACCCAGTACTTC.

This clonotype came up many times. The genes are TRBV12-3 or TRBV12-4 and TRBJ1-1; no definite D call. This CDR3 is built from 13 residues. V shed 5 bases and J shed 0 bases, with 7 bases lying between them. The CDR3 is CASSRRVNTEAFF. The CDR3 DNA is TGTGCCAGCAGTCGACGAGTGAACACTGAAGCTTTCTTT.

This clonotype was detected many times. The rearrangement uses TRBV6-1 and TRBJ1-2; weak D call: TRBD1 (6 bases). CDR3 size: 14 residues. V was pared by 6 bases and J by 2 bases, with 13 bases between. From germline, CDR1 is MNHNS and CDR2 SASEGT. The CDR3 nucleotides read TGTGCCAGCAGAAGTCCAGGGGCGAACTATGGCTACACCTTC. It specifies CASRSPGANYGYTF.

This clonotype was recorded at least ten times. This chain uses TRBV12-3 or TRBV12-4 with TRBJ2-1; D gene uncertain. Trimming stripped 3 bases from V and 9 bases from J, with 9 bases between. This CDR3 has 12 amino acids. The CDR3, as DNA: TGTGCCAGCAGTTTCGCGCCTGTTGAGCAGTTCTTC. Its translation: CASSFAPVEQFF.